Listed below are T cell receptor beta chains from one sample, sequenced in a study of cytomegalovirus exposure and HLA in healthy donors. Generated by immunoSEQ multiplex PCR, the TCRdb table keeps only in-frame clones and is missing some. The repertoire includes approximately 170,000 clones, over 60% of them detected once, and 1.5% sits in the top ten. Sequencing input: PBMCs. These receptor sequences come from a girl between 5 and 17 years old in good health and CMV-seronegative. The CDR3 runs from the conserved cysteine through the conserved F or W. D genes are given only for firm matches. Some rows mark clone size as missing; the rest say once, few, many or name a class of expanded clone.

V gene: TRBV6-5; D gene: TRBD1; clone size: .; J gene: TRBJ2-7; CDR3 protein: CASQGTVTYEQYF; CDR3 DNA: TGTGCCAGCCAGGGGACAGTGACTTACGAGCAGTACTTC
V gene: TRBV29-1; D gene: TRBD2; clone size: .; J gene: TRBJ2-1; CDR3 protein: CSANSGGAGDEQFF; CDR3 DNA: TGCAGCGCTAATAGCGGGGGGGCCGGGGATGAGCAGTTCTTC
V gene: TRBV18; D gene: .; clone size: .; J gene: TRBJ2-2; CDR3 protein: CASSAGQMNTGELFF; CDR3 DNA: TGTGCCAGCTCAGCAGGACAGATGAACACCGGGGAGCTGTTTTTT
V gene: TRBV6-1; D gene: .; clone size: few; J gene: TRBJ2-1; CDR3 protein: CASSEPGEQFF; CDR3 DNA: TGTGCCAGCAGTGAGCCGGGGGAGCAGTTCTTC
V gene: TRBV6-1; D gene: TRBD1; clone size: .; J gene: TRBJ1-2; CDR3 protein: CASNPGQGPYGYTF; CDR3 DNA: TGTGCCAGCAATCCGGGACAGGGACCTTATGGCTACACCTTC
V gene: TRBV6-5; D gene: .; clone size: few; J gene: TRBJ1-6; CDR3 protein: CASSYSTGIVPSPLHF; CDR3 DNA: TGTGCCAGCAGTTACTCGACGGGGATTGTGCCTTCACCCCTCCACTTT
V gene: TRBV19; D gene: .; clone size: .; J gene: TRBJ1-5; CDR3 protein: CAGGSNQPQHF; CDR3 DNA: TGTGCAGGGGGTAGCAATCAGCCCCAGCATTTT
V gene: TRBV15; D gene: TRBD2; clone size: .; J gene: TRBJ2-1; CDR3 protein: CATSRRGGNNEQFF; CDR3 DNA: TGTGCCACCAGCAGACGGGGGGGTAACAATGAGCAGTTCTTC
V gene: TRBV4-1; D gene: TRBD1; clone size: .; J gene: TRBJ1-1; CDR3 protein: CASSQRDRGLNTEAFF; CDR3 DNA: TGCGCCAGCAGCCAACGGGACAGGGGGCTGAACACTGAAGCTTTCTTT
V gene: TRBV7-7; D gene: .; clone size: .; J gene: TRBJ2-1; CDR3 protein: CASSLGAGAGNEQFF; CDR3 DNA: TGTGCCAGCAGCTTAGGGGCAGGGGCTGGGAATGAGCAGTTCTTC
V gene: TRBV6-5; D gene: .; clone size: .; J gene: TRBJ1-6; CDR3 protein: CASSYQRDSPLHF; CDR3 DNA: TGTGCCAGCAGTTACCAGAGGGATTCACCCCTCCACTTT
V gene: TRBV2; D gene: TRBD1; clone size: .; J gene: TRBJ1-2; CDR3 protein: CASPRTGMSYTF; CDR3 DNA: TGTGCCAGCCCCCGGACAGGGATGAGCTACACCTTC
V gene: TRBV30; D gene: .; clone size: .; J gene: TRBJ2-3; CDR3 protein: CAWSAGTRNWNTDTQYF; CDR3 DNA: TGTGCCTGGAGCGCCGGGACACGCAACTGGAACACAGATACGCAGTATTTT
V gene: TRBV30; D gene: .; clone size: .; J gene: TRBJ2-5; CDR3 protein: CAWSVRQRETQYF; CDR3 DNA: TGTGCCTGGAGTGTGAGGCAGAGAGAGACCCAGTACTTC
V gene: TRBV5-1; D gene: .; clone size: .; J gene: TRBJ1-6; CDR3 protein: CASSADSFSPLHF; CDR3 DNA: TGCGCCAGCAGTGCCGATAGTTTCTCACCCCTCCACTTT
V gene: TRBV7-2; D gene: .; clone size: once; J gene: TRBJ1-1; CDR3 protein: CASSPQRTGPNTEAFF; CDR3 DNA: TGTGCCAGCAGCCCCCAAAGAACAGGGCCGAACACTGAAGCTTTCTTT
V gene: TRBV2; D gene: .; clone size: .; J gene: TRBJ1-5; CDR3 protein: CASSEGMGGYSNQPQHF; CDR3 DNA: TGTGCCAGCAGTGAGGGAATGGGGGGATATAGCAATCAGCCCCAGCATTTT
V gene: TRBV19; D gene: .; clone size: once; J gene: TRBJ1-5; CDR3 protein: CASSRLGAAGWDQPQHF; CDR3 DNA: TGTGCCAGTAGTCGGCTGGGGGCAGCCGGCTGGGATCAGCCCCAGCATTTT
V gene: TRBV28; D gene: TRBD2; clone size: .; J gene: TRBJ2-5; CDR3 protein: CASSSASGGLYQETQYF; CDR3 DNA: TGTGCCAGCAGTTCGGCTAGCGGGGGCCTTTACCAAGAGACCCAGTACTTC
V gene: TRBV6-6; D gene: TRBD1; clone size: .; J gene: TRBJ1-1; CDR3 protein: CATSGQGINTEAFF; CDR3 DNA: TGTGCCACCAGCGGACAGGGTATTAACACTGAAGCTTTCTTT
V gene: TRBV30; D gene: TRBD2; clone size: .; J gene: TRBJ2-1; CDR3 protein: CAWSGTSGREQFF; CDR3 DNA: TGTGCCTGGAGTGGGACTAGCGGGCGGGAGCAGTTCTTC
V gene: TRBV9; D gene: .; clone size: .; J gene: TRBJ2-1; CDR3 protein: CASSANNEQFF; CDR3 DNA: TGTGCCAGCAGCGCAAACAATGAGCAGTTCTTC
V gene: TRBV6-1; D gene: TRBD1; clone size: .; J gene: TRBJ1-5; CDR3 protein: CASSAQGDQPQHF; CDR3 DNA: TGTGCCAGCAGTGCACAGGGGGATCAGCCCCAGCATTTT
V gene: TRBV2; D gene: .; clone size: .; J gene: TRBJ2-5; CDR3 protein: CASSHGTLSWGTQYF; CDR3 DNA: TGTGCCAGCAGTCACGGGACTCTAAGTTGGGGGACCCAGTACTTC